The 8 T cell receptor beta chains presented below share a single source sample, sequenced in a study of blood T cell repertoires in COVID-19. Profiling relied on immunoSEQ multiplex PCR, and the TCRdb table lists in-frame clones only, not all of them. In the table there are around 250,000 clones, roughly 80% of which are singletons. The sequenced sample consisted of peripheral blood. Receptors were obtained from a man aged 60-69 years who had recovered from COVID-19.

This clone was recorded a few times. The chain combines TRBV12-5 with TRBJ1-1; TRBD1 agrees at 8 bases. Germline CDR1 and CDR2: LGHNT and FRNRAP. CDR3 size: 15 residues. Losses at the gene ends were 5 bases for V and 7 bases for J; bases not matched to a gene: 12. CDR3 sequence: CASGKRQGNWNEAFF. CDR3 nucleotide sequence: TGTGCTAGTGGTAAAAGACAGGGGAACTGGAATGAAGCTTTCTTT.

J is TRBJ1-5 and V is TRBV24-1; tentative D call: TRBD1 (6 bases). Between the trimmed V and J ends, which lost 5 bases and 5 bases, there was a span of 12 bases. Germline V gives CDR1 KGHDR, CDR2 SFDVKD. This CDR3 has 14 amino acids. The CDR3 DNA sequence: TGTGCCACCAGTGCCGGGGGGGCCTATCAGCCCCAGCATTTT. Amino acid sequence: CATSAGGAYQPQHF.

J is TRBJ2-5 and V is TRBV5-1, with no clear D. V lost 0 bases and J 5 bases, leaving 11 bases between the germline ends. Per the germline V gene, CDR1 is SGHRS and CDR2 is YFSETQ. The CDR3 length is 14 residues. The CDR3 here is CASSLVPVLETQYF. The CDR3 DNA is TGCGCCAGCAGCTTGGTCCCCGTTTTGGAGACCCAGTACTTC.

The chain couples TRBV2 to TRBJ2-5; 7 bases map to TRBD1. CDR1 is SNHLY, CDR2 FYNNEI, per germline. V was pared by 1 base and J by 4 bases, with 6 bases of the junction left unmatched. CDR3 size: 15 residues. CDR3 region: CASSEGRGMAETQYF. CDR3 sequence (DNA): TGTGCCAGCAGTGAAGGCAGGGGGATGGCAGAGACCCAGTACTTC.

Here the CDR3 reads CASRTSGGPYEQYF. The CDR3 DNA sequence: TGTGCCAGCAGGACTAGCGGGGGGCCCTACGAGCAGTACTTC. The chain couples TRBV27 to TRBJ2-7; TRBD2 agrees at 13 bases. The CDR3 is 14 residues long. V lost 6 bases, J lost 2 bases, and 1 base stayed unmatched. In germline, CDR1 is MNHEY, CDR2 SMNVEV (reference sequence).

V and J are TRBV27 and TRBJ2-4, with a tentative D call TRBD2 (5 bases). The germline CDR1 and CDR2 sequences are MNHEY and SMNVEV (reference sequence). V lost 3 bases and J 8 bases, leaving 11 bases between the germline ends. The CDR3 has 13 residues. The CDR3, as DNA: TGTGCCAGCAGTTTCGAGCGGAATGACATTCAGTACTTC. It encodes CASSFERNDIQYF.

V gene TRBV18 combines with J gene TRBJ2-1, with 9 positions matching TRBD1. The CDR3 consists of 15 residues. The junction had 4 bases not matched to a gene; V was cut back by 2 bases and J by 5 bases. Germline CDR1 and CDR2: KGHSH and LQKENI. The CDR3 DNA follows: TGTGCCAGCTCACCAGGACAGGGGCGGGACAATGAGCAGTTCTTC. It encodes CASSPGQGRDNEQFF. Supplemented by reference TRBV18 and TRBJ2-1, the full variable domain reads NAGVMQNPRHLVRRRGQEARLRCSPMKGHSHVYWYRQLPEEGLKFMVYLQKENIIDESGMPKERFSAEFPKEGPSILRIQQVVRGDSAAYFCASSPGQGRDNEQFFGPGTRLTVL.

The chain's CDR3 is CASSLEWRATYEQYF. CDR3 nucleotide sequence: TGTGCCAGCAGCTTAGAGTGGCGGGCAACCTACGAGCAGTACTTC. This sequence joins TRBV5-6 and TRBJ2-7, with a possible D match to TRBD2 (5 bases). This CDR3 is built from 15 residues. Trimming removed 2 bases at V and 2 bases at J, with 14 bases between. Germline CDR1 reads SGHDT; CDR2 reads YYEEEE.